This T cell receptor beta chain was profiled in a study of CD8 T cells in Susac syndrome. RNA totalling roughly 0.45 to 1 ug underwent reverse transcription with random hexamers. TCRdb reprocessed the immunoSEQ multiplex PCR reads with MiXCR, giving one entry per CDR3 protein. The sample has some 77,000 distinct CDR3 sequences, around 93% seen once; the top ten hold around 0.15%. Germline values: CDR1 SGHRS, CDR2 YFSETQ. V was pared by 6 bases and J by 6 bases, with 8 bases of the junction left unmatched. This CDR3 is built from 15 residues. This chain links TRBV5-1 with TRBJ2-3; 12 bases line up with TRBD1. Sequencing used CD4+ T cells from PBMCs. This TCR came from a human donor with Susac syndrome. In nucleotides, the CDR3 is TGCGCCAGCAAGGGAGGGACAGGGGGCTCGGATACGCAGTATTTT. The encoded protein is CASKGGTGGSDTQYF.